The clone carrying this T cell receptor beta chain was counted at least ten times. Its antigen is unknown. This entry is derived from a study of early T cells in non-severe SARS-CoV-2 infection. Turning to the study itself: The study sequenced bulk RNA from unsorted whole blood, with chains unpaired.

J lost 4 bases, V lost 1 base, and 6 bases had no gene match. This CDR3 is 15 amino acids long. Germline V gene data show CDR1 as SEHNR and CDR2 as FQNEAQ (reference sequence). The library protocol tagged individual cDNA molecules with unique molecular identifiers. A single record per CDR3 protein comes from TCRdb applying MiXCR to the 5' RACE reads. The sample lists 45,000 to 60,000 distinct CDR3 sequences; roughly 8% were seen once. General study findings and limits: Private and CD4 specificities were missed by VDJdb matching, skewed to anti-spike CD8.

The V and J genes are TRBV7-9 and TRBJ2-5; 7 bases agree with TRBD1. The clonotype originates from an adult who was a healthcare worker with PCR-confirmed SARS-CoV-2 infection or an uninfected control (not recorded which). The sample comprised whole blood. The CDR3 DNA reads TGTGCCAGCAGCTTAGGAGGGACAGCCCGAGAGACCCAGTACTTC. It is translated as CASSLGGTARETQYF.